Listed below are T cell receptor beta chains from one sample, sequenced in a study of long-term antiretroviral therapy in people with HIV. Produced via immunoSEQ multiplex PCR; TCRdb's table is partial and in-frame only. The sample has about 20,000 clones, 80% seen once. Here the sequenced sample was unsorted PBMCs, taken 0.2 years after starting antiretroviral therapy. The receptor set was obtained from a woman aged 40 to 55 with HIV. The CDR3 runs from the conserved cysteine through the conserved F or W. D genes are given only for firm matches. A row's size may be missing; if present it is once, few, many or a size class.

d_call	v_call	j_call	clone_size	cdr3_aa	cdr3_nt
TRBD1	TRBV5-1	TRBJ1-6	.	CASSYGQGNSPLHF	TGCGCCAGCAGCTATGGACAGGGGAATTCACCCCTCCACTTT
TRBD1	TRBV2	TRBJ2-5	once	CASSRDREETQYF	TGTGCCAGCAGTCGGGACAGGGAAGAGACCCAGTACTTC
.	TRBV5-6	TRBJ1-1	.	CASSPGAGSTEAFF	TGTGCCAGCAGCCCGGGTGCGGGTAGCACTGAAGCTTTCTTT
.	TRBV5-6	TRBJ1-3	few	CASSLERGQEEF	TGTGCCAGCAGCTTGGAGCGGGGGCAAGAAGAATTT
.	TRBV19	TRBJ1-1	.	CASSISPSLEAFF	TGTGCCAGTAGTATATCTCCGAGCCTTGAAGCTTTCTTT
.	TRBV30	TRBJ1-6	.	CACMGQENSPLHF	TGTGCCTGCATGGGTCAGGAGAATTCACCCCTCCACTTT
.	TRBV18	TRBJ1-1	.	CASFTGQGVEAFF	TGTGCCAGCTTCACCGGGCAGGGAGTCGAAGCTTTCTTT
TRBD1	TRBV14	TRBJ2-5	.	CASSQVGTAYQETQYF	TGTGCCAGCAGCCAAGTCGGGACAGCGTACCAAGAGACCCAGTACTTC
.	TRBV5-6	TRBJ2-7	.	CASSLGNRPYEQYF	TGTGCCAGCAGCTTGGGCAACAGACCCTACGAGCAGTACTTC
.	TRBV4-2	TRBJ2-3	.	CASSQELAQSTDTQYF	TGTGCCAGCAGCCAAGAGCTAGCGCAAAGCACAGATACGCAGTATTTT